The 15 T cell receptor beta chains given below trace back to one sample, sequenced in a study of cytomegalovirus exposure and HLA in healthy donors. Vbeta (60) and Jbeta (13) primers were used in the PCR. Only in-frame clones appear in the TCRdb table, and some are missing; sequencing was by immunoSEQ multiplex PCR. The sample shows 150,000 or so clones, 81% of them seen only once. The sample taken for sequencing was PBMCs. Source of these receptors: a man aged 45 to 65 in good health and CMV-seropositive.

The genes are TRBV2 and TRBJ2-4; 7 bases map to TRBD1. CDR3 length equals 18 residues. Trimming removed 5 bases from V and 2 bases from J; junction bases left unmatched: 15. Germline V gene lookup returns CDR1 SNHLY and CDR2 FYNNEI. CDR3 sequence reads: CASSHRGLGGLPKNIQYF. CDR3 coding DNA: TGTGCCAGCAGTCACCGCGGGCTAGGGGGCCTTCCCAAAAACATTCAGTACTTC.

The V gene is TRBV25-1, the J gene TRBJ1-4, with 10 bases identical to TRBD1. Germline lookup yields CDR1 MGHDK and CDR2 SYGVNS. CDR3 length: 16 amino acids. The V and J ends lost 1 base and 5 bases, in that order; junction bases with no gene match: 4. This CDR3 reads CASSEFVGQGNEKLFF. The DNA for the CDR3 is TGTGCCAGCAGTGAATTTGTGGGACAGGGGAATGAAAAACTGTTTTTT.

This rearrangement joins TRBV7-2 to TRBJ1-5; D remains ambiguous. Germline values: CDR1 SGHTA, CDR2 FQGNSA. This CDR3 region has 14 residues. V shed 2 bases and J shed 5 bases, with 10 bases lying between them. The DNA of the CDR3 is TGTGCCAGCAGCTTATATGACAACTATCAGCCCCAGCATTTT. It translates to CASSLYDNYQPQHF.

This clone turned up a few times. The chain has TRBV6-5 and TRBJ2-7; 11 bases are shared with TRBD2. V lost 4 bases and J lost 10; bases outside the gene matches: 12. This CDR3 contains 15 residues. Per the germline V gene, CDR1 is MNHEY and CDR2 is SVGAGI. CDR3 loop: CASSSPGVAGGRQYF. The CDR3 nucleotides are TGTGCCAGCAGTTCCCCCGGGGTAGCGGGAGGGAGACAGTACTTC.

The chain employs TRBV5-1 and TRBJ1-4; a weak D match, TRBD1 (6 bases). V was trimmed by 4 bases and J by 4 bases, leaving 14 bases between them. CDR1 is SGHRS and CDR2 is YFSETQ in the germline V gene. The CDR3 runs to 15 residues. Written as DNA, the CDR3 is TGCGCCAGCAGCCAGGATGGACAGTTTAATGAAAAACTGTTTTTT. Translation gives CASSQDGQFNEKLFF.

The chain couples TRBV10-3 to TRBJ2-1; D possibly corresponds to TRBD2 (7 bases). Germline V gene data show CDR1 as ENHRY and CDR2 as SYGVKD. The CDR3 has 15 residues. The V gene lost 7 bases and the J gene lost 5 bases, with 18 bases spanning the gap. CDR3 coding DNA: TGTGCCATCATGGGAGGGGGGGGGTTTAACAATGAGCAGTTCTTC. Its protein product is CAIMGGGGFNNEQFF.

The V gene is TRBV6-5, the J gene TRBJ1-1; the D is unclear. Germline-derived CDR1 and CDR2 are MNHEY and SVGAGI. Trimming removed 5 bases at V and 1 base at J, with 8 bases between. The CDR3 spans 13 residues. The CDR3 DNA follows: TGTGCCAGCAGTACGAACAAGAACACTGAAGCTTTCTTT. Translated, it gives CASSTNKNTEAFF.

This clone was recorded only once. The genes are TRBV28 and TRBJ2-7; D remains unclear. This CDR3 spans 15 amino acids. Trimming took 2 bases from V and 8 from J, leaving 19 bases between them. Looked up from germline, CDR1 is MDHEN and CDR2 is SYDVKM. This CDR3 is CASSLTTPKPNKQYF. The CDR3 DNA follows: TGTGCCAGCAGTTTAACGACTCCTAAACCTAACAAGCAGTACTTC.

A few counts support this clone. The V gene is TRBV25-1, the J gene TRBJ1-2, with 9 bases aligning to TRBD1. This CDR3 has 15 residues. Germline trimming cut 4 bases from V and 3 bases from J; bases unmatched to any gene: 6. Germline CDR1 is MGHDK and CDR2 is SYGVNS. CDR3 amino acids: CASSGGTGGYYGYTF. DNA for the CDR3: TGTGCCAGCAGTGGAGGAACAGGGGGCTACTATGGCTACACCTTC.

V is TRBV6-1 and J is TRBJ2-2; D gene uncertain. V was clipped by 0 bases and J by 7 bases, with 9 bases between them. The CDR3 extends over 14 amino acids. Germline V gives CDR1 MNHNS, CDR2 SASEGT. This CDR3 reads CASSEALVIGELFF. The CDR3 region has the DNA TGTGCCAGCAGTGAAGCGTTAGTGATCGGGGAGCTGTTTTTT.

The rearrangement uses TRBV29-1 and TRBJ2-6; 9 bases are a match to TRBD1. The CDR3 loop spans 15 amino acids. CDR1 and CDR2 from the germline V gene are SQVTM and ANQGSEA. V was clipped by 6 bases and J by 1 base; unmatched bases: 4. Here the CDR3 DNA reads TGCAGCGTCCTCGGGACAGGGTCTGGGGCCAACGTCCTGACTTTC. This translates into CSVLGTGSGANVLTF.

The chain joins TRBV14 to TRBJ2-5; 9 bases map to TRBD1. J gave up 13 bases and V 1 base, and 10 bases lay outside the gene matches. Germline V gene data show CDR1 as SGHDN and CDR2 as FVKESK. The length of the CDR3 is 14 residues. Here the CDR3 reads CASSQGGQGPLPYF. In nucleotides, the CDR3 is TGTGCCAGCAGCCAAGGGGGACAGGGTCCCCTGCCGTACTTC.

The CDR3 is CASSYGPNTEAFF. CDR3 DNA: TGTGCCAGCAGCTATGGCCCGAACACTGAAGCTTTCTTT. V and J are TRBV7-3 and TRBJ1-1; no reliable D call. The CDR3 is made up of 13 amino acids. The germline V and J ends were trimmed by 4 bases and 1 base, with 7 bases remaining between them. In germline, CDR1 is SGHTA, CDR2 FQGTGA. The full variable domain, rest sourced from reference TRBV7-3 and TRBJ1-1, is GAGVSQTPSNKVTEKGKYVELRCDPISGHTALYWYRQSLGQGPEFLIYFQGTGAADDSGLPNDRFFAVRPEGSVSTLKIQRTERGDSAVYLCASSYGPNTEAFFGQGTRLTVV.

The chain couples TRBV19 to TRBJ1-5, with TRBD1 matching over 9 bases. CDR3 length: 15 residues. Germline trimming cut 8 bases from V and 5 bases from J; bases unmatched to any gene: 10. CDR1 is LNHDA and CDR2 is SQIVND in the germline V gene (reference sequence). Here the CDR3 reads CASESGTGIDQPQHF. The CDR3 DNA follows: TGTGCCAGTGAGTCCGGGACAGGGATCGATCAGCCCCAGCATTTT.

V is TRBV6-6 and J is TRBJ1-6; D is unclear. Germline CDR1 reads MNHNY; CDR2 reads SVGAGI (reference sequence). Trimming took 6 bases from V and 5 from J, leaving 17 bases between them. This CDR3 is 16 amino acids long. DNA for the CDR3: TGTGCCAGCAGGGTTGAAGAGCGGCCTCATAATTCACCCCTCCACTTT. Translation gives CASRVEERPHNSPLHF.